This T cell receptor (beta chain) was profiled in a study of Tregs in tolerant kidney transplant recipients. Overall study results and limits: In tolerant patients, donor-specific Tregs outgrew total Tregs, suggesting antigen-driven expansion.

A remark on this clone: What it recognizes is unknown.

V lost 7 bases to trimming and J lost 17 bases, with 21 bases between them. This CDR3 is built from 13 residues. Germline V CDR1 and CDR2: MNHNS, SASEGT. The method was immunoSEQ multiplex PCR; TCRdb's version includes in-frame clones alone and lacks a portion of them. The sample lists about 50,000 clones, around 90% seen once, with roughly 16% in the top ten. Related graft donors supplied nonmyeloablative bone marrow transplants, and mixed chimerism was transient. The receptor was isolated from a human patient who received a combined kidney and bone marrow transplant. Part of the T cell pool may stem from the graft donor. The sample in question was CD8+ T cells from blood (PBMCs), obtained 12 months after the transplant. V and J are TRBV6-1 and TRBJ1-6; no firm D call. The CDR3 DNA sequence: TGTGCCAGCACTGCCCCCTATTCCAACGAGGTCCACTTT. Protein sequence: CASTAPYSNEVHF.